A selection of T cell receptor beta chains follows, all from one sample in a study of blood T cell repertoires in COVID-19. Clones were read by immunoSEQ multiplex PCR, and TCRdb kept only the in-frame ones, dropping some. The sample consists of over 300,000 clones, 85% of them appearing once. Material for sequencing was peripheral blood. The source is a human donor in a cohort sampled during active COVID-19. Both conserved end residues are part of each CDR3. Fields, in order: V gene, D gene, J gene, clone size, CDR3 DNA, CDR3 protein. A D gene is named only where the DNA matches it firmly. Rows give clone size only sometimes, using once, few, many, or a class for an expanded clone.

>TRBV14|.|TRBJ1-2|.
TGTGCCAGCAGCGGAGGATATAACTATGGCTACACCTTC
CASSGGYNYGYTF
>TRBV14|.|TRBJ2-3|.
TGTGCCAGCAGCCCGACGAGGAACACAGATACGCAGTATTTT
CASSPTRNTDTQYF
>TRBV2|.|TRBJ1-2|.
TGTGCCAGCAGTGATAACAGGGAGTATGGCTACACCTTC
CASSDNREYGYTF
>TRBV19|.|TRBJ1-6|.
TGTGCCAGTAGTATCGCCAGGCCGAGCTCCTATAATTCACCCCTCCACTTT
CASSIARPSSYNSPLHF
>TRBV30|.|TRBJ1-5|.
TGTGCCTGGAGCGGTACAGGACAGCCCCAGCATTTT
CAWSGTGQPQHF
>TRBV30|TRBD1|TRBJ1-6|.
TGTGCCTGGAGGGGACAGGGAGATTCACCCCTCCACTTT
CAWRGQGDSPLHF
>TRBV24-1|.|TRBJ2-7|.
TGTGCCACCAGTGACCGGGACTACGAGCAGTACTTC
CATSDRDYEQYF
>TRBV28|.|TRBJ1-1|.
TGTGCCAGCAGTGACAGTATGAACACTGAAGCTTTCTTT
CASSDSMNTEAFF
>TRBV6-5|.|TRBJ1-1|.
TGTGCCAGCAGTTCATGGGGGCTTGGGAACACTGAAGCTTTCTTT
CASSSWGLGNTEAFF
>TRBV10-1|TRBD2|TRBJ2-2|few
TGCGCCAGCACAGCGGGGGCCCTGAACACCGGGGAGCTGTTTTTT
CASTAGALNTGELFF
>TRBV6-5|TRBD2|TRBJ2-3|.
TGTGCCAGCAGTTACGGCGGACTAGCATATGATACGCAGTATTTT
CASSYGGLAYDTQYF
>TRBV7-8|TRBD2|TRBJ2-3|.
TGTGCCAGCAGCTTAAGATGGTGGACTAGCGGGGGGGCTACAGATACGCAGTATTTT
CASSLRWWTSGGATDTQYF
>TRBV13|.|TRBJ1-2|.
TGTGCCAGCACTCGGTTCGGGGGGCATGGCTACACCTTC
CASTRFGGHGYTF
>TRBV12-3/TRBV12-4|.|TRBJ1-3|few
TGTGCCAGCAGTTTACACACGGAGAACACCATATATTTT
CASSLHTENTIYF
>TRBV4-2|.|TRBJ1-6|once
TGTGCCAGCAGCCCAAAGGGGATGCATAATTCACCCCTCCACTTT
CASSPKGMHNSPLHF
>TRBV6-5|.|TRBJ2-7|.
TGTGCCAGCACTTTGGAGGTCGTAGGCGAGCAGTACTTC
CASTLEVVGEQYF
>TRBV5-4|.|TRBJ2-7|once
TGTGCCAGCAGCTTGCAGTTTTACGAGCAGTACTTC
CASSLQFYEQYF
>TRBV5-4|TRBD2|TRBJ2-2|.
TGTGCCAGCAGCCAGGGTCCAAGCGGGGGAGTCACCGGGGAGCTGTTTTTT
CASSQGPSGGVTGELFF
>TRBV30|.|TRBJ1-3|.
TGTGCCTGGAGTGAGGAGTTGCAGAACACCATATATTTT
CAWSEELQNTIYF
>TRBV9|TRBD1|TRBJ2-2|.
TGTGCCAGCAGTCCTACCGGGACAGATAACACCGGGGAGCTGTTTTTT
CASSPTGTDNTGELFF
>TRBV18|.|TRBJ2-3|.
TGTGCCAGCTCACCACTCCGCGGCGGTAGCACAGATACGCAGTATTTT
CASSPLRGGSTDTQYF
>TRBV2|TRBD1|TRBJ2-2|.
TGTGCCAGCAGGGGAATCAGGGGGCGCGGCGGGGAGCTGTTTTTT
CASRGIRGRGGELFF
>TRBV30|.|TRBJ2-1|.
TGTGCCTGGATGGGGGCCTACTCCTACAATGAGCAGTTCTTC
CAWMGAYSYNEQFF
>TRBV7-8|.|TRBJ1-4|.
TGTGCCAGCAGCCGCGAATTAAATCCCGAGACAGGCCGCCCAGTTGCAACTAATGAAAAACTGTTTTTT
CASSRELNPETGRPVATNEKLFF